Each of the 17 T cell receptor beta chains below was sequenced from the same sample in a study of blood T cells in healthy people across ages. For the second PCR, which ran for 7 to 11 cycles, a sample-barcoded 5' primer and a J-beta primer mix were used. Each CDR3 protein is one row after TCRdb ran MiXCR on the 5' RACE reads. The sample has around 780,000 distinct CDR3 sequences; approximately 53% are singletons. The sequenced material came from blood. Receptors originate from a man aged 35 to 55 in good health.

This sequence joins TRBV4-2 and TRBJ2-3; D possibly corresponds to TRBD2 (7 bases). The CDR3 runs to 17 residues. Trimming removed 3 bases from V and 2 bases from J, with 18 bases in between. CDR1 and CDR2 (germline): LGHNA, YNFKEQ. The CDR3 sequence: CASSQGGAGDPTDTQYF. The CDR3 coding sequence is TGTGCCAGCAGCCAGGGGGGGGCGGGGGACCCCACAGATACGCAGTATTTT.

The chain combines TRBV27 with TRBJ2-4; the D gene is possibly TRBD2 (6 bases). This CDR3 comprises 15 residues. CDR1 MNHEY and CDR2 SMNVEV come from the germline V gene (reference sequence). V lost 3 bases, J lost 13 bases, and 22 bases lay in between. The CDR3 bases are TGTGCCAGCAGTTTCTCCATTAACGGGGGTAATGAGCAGTACTTC. It codes for CASSFSINGGNEQYF.

This clonotype has only one observation. The chain recombines TRBV9 with TRBJ2-3; possible D gene TRBD2, 6 bases. The CDR3 totals 15 residues. Trimming took 6 bases from V and 6 from J, leaving 20 bases between them. Germline V gene lookup returns CDR1 SGDLS and CDR2 YYNGEE. The CDR3 sequence is CASNPPGRGLDTQYF. The CDR3 nucleotides are TGTGCCAGCAACCCCCCGGGACGGGGACTTGATACGCAGTATTTT.

The gene calls are TRBV28 and TRBJ2-5; no definite D call. Germline CDR1 reads MDHEN; CDR2 reads SYDVKM. The CDR3 contains 15 residues. The germline V and J ends were trimmed by 4 bases and 5 bases, with 17 bases remaining between them. The CDR3 protein is CASSSVVGLGETQYF. The CDR3 nucleotides are TGTGCCAGCAGTTCAGTGGTGGGGTTAGGGGAGACCCAGTACTTC.

CDR3 DNA sequence: TGTGCCAGTACAAGGTATGGCACAGATACGCAGTATTTT. Translation: CASTRYGTDTQYF. The chain carries TRBV7-2 and TRBJ2-3; D gene unclear. From germline, CDR1 is SGHTA and CDR2 FQGNSA. The CDR3 is made up of 13 amino acids. Deletions cut 9 bases from V and 1 base from J, with 11 bases between.

The CDR3 coding sequence is TGTGCCAGCAGTATCCTCATTGAAGGCTACACCTTC. It codes for CASSILIEGYTF. The rearrangement uses TRBV28 and TRBJ1-2; D is uncertain. The length of the CDR3 is 12 residues. V shed 5 bases and J shed 8 bases, with 12 bases lying between them. Germline V lookup: CDR1 MDHEN, CDR2 SYDVKM.

This chain connects TRBV6-5 to TRBJ2-4; the D is unclear. The J call may be incorrect, as the DNA end agrees better with TRBJ2-5. Germline assignment: CDR1 MNHEY and CDR2 SVGAGI. The CDR3 length is 11 residues. The CDR3 protein is CATISQETQYF. CDR3 DNA: TGTGCCACCATTTCACAAGAGACCCAGTACTTC.

The rearrangement links TRBV11-1 to TRBJ2-2, with 9 nucleotides matching TRBD1. The CDR3 has 18 amino acids. CDR1 is SGHAT and CDR2 is FQDESV in the germline V gene (reference sequence). The V gene end was trimmed by 0 bases and the J gene end by 5 bases; junction bases not matched to a gene: 10. CDR3 DNA sequence: TGTGCCAGCAGCTTAGCTCTGGTATTAGGACAGGGGACCGGGGAGCTGTTTTTT. It translates to CASSLALVLGQGTGELFF.

The chain links TRBV2 to TRBJ2-3, with D unresolved. Germline loops: CDR1 SNHLY, CDR2 FYNNEI. Trimming removed 7 bases at V and 3 bases at J, with 8 bases between. This CDR3 is built from 12 residues. The CDR3 loop reads CASMLRTDTQYF. CDR3 DNA sequence: TGTGCCAGCATGCTCCGGACAGATACGCAGTATTTT.

The V call is TRBV24-1, the J call TRBJ2-4; 13 nucleotides match TRBD2. Judging by the DNA end, TRBJ2-7 fits better; the J call may be wrong. The CDR3 has 15 amino acids. The germline gives CDR1 KGHDR, CDR2 SFDVKD. The CDR3 nucleotides read TGTGCCACCAGTGGGGGGACTAGCGGGACTTACGAGCAGTACTTC. Its protein product is CATSGGTSGTYEQYF.

V and J are TRBV28 and TRBJ1-2, with unresolved D. The CDR3 contains 13 residues. V shed 5 bases and J shed 0 bases, with 7 bases lying between them. CDR1 and CDR2 (germline): MDHEN, SYDVKM. CDR3: CASSVPPNYGYTF. CDR3 in DNA: TGTGCCAGCAGTGTACCGCCTAACTATGGCTACACCTTC.

The rearrangement links TRBV20-1 to TRBJ2-1; 10 bases are a match to TRBD2. Unmatched junction bases numbered 9, after V lost 6 bases and J lost 10 bases. The CDR3 extends over 13 amino acids. Per the germline V gene, CDR1 is DFQATT and CDR2 is SNEGSKA (reference sequence). CDR3 in amino acids: CSAPATGLAEQFF. The CDR3 DNA reads TGCAGTGCCCCAGCCACGGGACTAGCGGAGCAGTTCTTC.

The genes are TRBV29-1 and TRBJ2-1; 9 bases are shared with TRBD1. From germline, CDR1 is SQVTM and CDR2 ANQGSEA. After removal of 1 base from V and 3 bases from J, the junction contained 4 bases not matched to a gene. This CDR3 has 15 amino acids. Here the CDR3 reads CSVEGSGQGYNEQFF. The CDR3 DNA sequence: TGCAGCGTTGAAGGGTCGGGACAGGGCTACAATGAGCAGTTCTTC.

This chain joins TRBV28 and TRBJ2-7; D is perhaps TRBD1 or TRBD2 (5 bases each). Germline CDR1 and CDR2: MDHEN and SYDVKM. This CDR3 has 21 residues. Trimming left V 5 bases short and J 3 bases short, with 35 bases between. CDR3 in DNA: TGTGCCAGCAGTCCCCTGGGCCTTGGAGCTGGGGACGATGGGGGTGACTACGAGCAGTACTTC. It yields the protein CASSPLGLGAGDDGGDYEQYF.

This clonotype was observed once. The V and J genes are TRBV12-3 or TRBV12-4 and TRBJ1-1; D call uncertain. The CDR3 covers 13 residues. The ends were cut back, 4 bases at V and 1 base at J, with 7 bases in the middle. The CDR3 nucleotides are TGTGCCAGCAGTTCCTTACCGAACACTGAAGCTTTCTTT. Protein: CASSSLPNTEAFF.

This clonotype was observed at least ten times. J is TRBJ1-4 and V is TRBV12-3 or TRBV12-4; no definite D call. This CDR3 region has 11 residues. Trimming took off 6 bases at V and 8 bases at J, with 7 bases between the two ends. The CDR3 region is CASSLREKLFF. Written as DNA, the CDR3 is TGTGCCAGCAGCCTCAGAGAAAAACTGTTTTTT.

The chain couples TRBV7-6 to TRBJ2-7; D ambiguous. V was trimmed by 4 bases and J by 3 bases, leaving 10 bases between them. CDR3 length: 13 amino acids. Germline CDR1 is SGHVS and CDR2 is FNYEAQ. In DNA form, the CDR3 reads TGTGCCAGCAGCTCTACGGACCGCTACGAGCAGTACTTC. Protein sequence: CASSSTDRYEQYF.